This entry concerns a single TCR beta chain. The data originate from a study of monozygotic twins with inflammatory bowel disease. Germline V gene sequence: CDR1 MNHNS, CDR2 SASEGT. The CDR3 is made up of 16 amino acids. Per sample, reverse transcription was split into eight reactions. TCRdb reprocessed the 5' RACE reads, with one entry per CDR3 protein and no DNA. Its table records around 410,000 distinct CDR3 sequences. This chain uses TRBV6-1 with TRBJ1-1; TCRdb designates TRBD1, a call that cannot be tested without DNA. Sequenced material: blood. The TCR originated in a human donor with ulcerative colitis or Crohn's disease, or a healthy co-twin of an affected twin (not recorded which). CDR3 loop: CASSNYPGTLNTEAFF.